What follows are 13 T cell receptor beta chains derived from one specimen sequenced in a study of T cells after yellow fever vaccination. TCRdb fed the 5' RACE reads into MiXCR, producing one record per CDR3 protein. The repertoire has a few hundred thousand distinct CDR3 sequences, 9.5% to 13% of them found once; the top ten carry roughly 18%. The sequencing here drew on PBMCs, taken on the day of the first yellow fever vaccination. Receptors were obtained from a man aged 18 to 29 who received the YFV17D yellow fever vaccine.

V and J are TRBV20-1 and TRBJ2-1; 7 bases align to TRBD1. Germline V gene data show CDR1 as DFQATT and CDR2 as SNEGSKA (reference sequence). V lost 4 bases to trimming and J lost 0 bases; unmatched junction nucleotides: 6. The CDR3 consists of 15 residues. The CDR3 nucleotides are TGCAGTGCTAAAAGGGGGCAGAGCTCCTACAATGAGCAGTTCTTC. Amino acids: CSAKRGQSSYNEQFF.

The chain carries TRBV6-5 and TRBJ1-2, with 8 bases aligning to TRBD1. V lost 4 bases and J lost 8; bases outside the gene matches: 12. Germline V CDR1 and CDR2: MNHEY, SVGAGI. The CDR3 spans 15 residues. CDR3 sequence (DNA): TGTGCCAGCAGTTCATCCCAGGGGGCCAAAGGGGGCTACACCTTC. This sequence encodes CASSSSQGAKGGYTF.

This clonotype was detected only a few times. This rearrangement joins TRBV7-2 to TRBJ2-7; 12 bases match TRBD2. The CDR3 consists of 15 residues. The V segment lost 5 bases and the J segment 4 bases; nucleotides outside the gene matches: 6. Germline V gene data show CDR1 as SGHTA and CDR2 as FQGNSA. CDR3 amino acids: CASSLRLAGVYEQYF. CDR3 nucleotide sequence: TGTGCCAGCAGCCTACGACTAGCGGGAGTATACGAGCAGTACTTC.

This clonotype was seen more than once but under ten times. The chain links TRBV3-1 to TRBJ2-7; 8 positions match TRBD1. With 0 bases clipped from V and 3 bases from J, the junction kept 4 bases outside the gene matches. The CDR3 is 15 residues long. Germline CDR1 LGHDT, CDR2 YNNKEL (reference sequence). The CDR3 nucleotides read TGTGCCAGCAGCCAAGATGCCGACAGGGGCTACGAGCAGTACGTC. This translates into CASSQDADRGYEQYV.

CDR3: CASSSDGAYGYTF. In nucleotides, the CDR3 is TGTGCCAGCAGCTCAGACGGTGCCTATGGCTACACCTTC. The chain is built from TRBV7-9 and TRBJ1-2; no definite D call. The V gene lost 4 bases and the J gene lost 4 bases, with 10 bases spanning the gap. Germline CDR1 and CDR2: SEHNR and FQNEAQ (reference sequence). This CDR3 is 13 amino acids long. Filled out from reference TRBV7-9 and TRBJ1-2, the complete variable domain reads DTGVSQNPRHKITKRGQNVTFRCDPISEHNRLYWYRQTLGQGPEFLTYFQNEAQLEKSRLLSDRFSAERPKGSFSTLEIQRTEQGDSAMYLCASSSDGAYGYTFGSGTRLTVV.

The rearrangement uses TRBV7-9 and TRBJ1-5; 7 nucleotides agree with TRBD1. Germline CDR1 is SEHNR and CDR2 is FQNEAQ (reference sequence). CDR3 length: 16 amino acids. After removal of 3 bases from V and 1 base from J, the junction contained 6 bases not matched to a gene. The chain's CDR3 is CASSFTTGESNQPQHF. DNA for the CDR3: TGTGCCAGCAGCTTCACCACAGGGGAGAGCAATCAGCCCCAGCATTTT.

The chain carries TRBV29-1 and TRBJ1-4; TRBD1 might be the D (6 bases). CDR1 is SQVTM, CDR2 ANQGSEA, per germline. The CDR3 extends over 14 amino acids. Trimming removed 6 bases at V and 0 bases at J, with 11 bases between. The CDR3 nucleotides read TGCAGCGTGGGGGACACCGCAACTAATGAAAAACTGTTTTTT. Protein sequence: CSVGDTATNEKLFF.

This clonotype has a count of ten or more. J is TRBJ2-3 and V is TRBV19; 9 nucleotides agree with TRBD2. The germline V gene encodes CDR1 LNHDA and CDR2 SQIVND (reference sequence). Trimming cost V 5 bases and J 6 bases; bases outside gene matches: 9. The length of the CDR3 is 15 residues. The CDR3 here is CASSLNSGGADTQYF. CDR3 DNA: TGTGCCAGTAGTTTAAATAGCGGGGGAGCGGATACGCAGTATTTT.

This clonotype was picked up one time. The rearrangement uses TRBV15 and TRBJ2-4; D ambiguous. The V gene lost 4 bases and the J gene lost 4 bases, with 5 bases spanning the gap. Germline V gene sequence: CDR1 LNHNV, CDR2 YYDKDF (reference sequence). The CDR3 spans 12 residues. The CDR3 here is CATSNRKNIQYF. The CDR3 coding sequence is TGTGCCACCAGCAATCGGAAAAACATTCAGTACTTC. Full variable domain (remainder filled in from reference TRBV15 and TRBJ2-4): DAMVIQNPRYQVTQFGKPVTLSCSQTLNHNVMYWYQQKSSQAPKLLFHYYDKDFNNEADTPDNFQSRRPNTSFCFLDIRSPGLGDTAMYLCATSNRKNIQYFGAGTRLSVL.

This clonotype was detected only a few times. This chain links TRBV11-1 with TRBJ2-4; 10 nucleotides line up with TRBD1. Germline assignment: CDR1 SGHAT and CDR2 FQDESV (reference sequence). With 5 bases clipped from V and 4 bases from J, the junction kept 14 bases outside the gene matches. The CDR3 is made up of 18 amino acids. The CDR3 loop reads CASSHKRDRGPLKNIQYF. Here the CDR3 DNA reads TGTGCCAGCAGCCACAAGAGGGACAGGGGCCCGCTGAAAAACATTCAGTACTTC.

This clonotype turned up a few times. J is TRBJ2-7 and V is TRBV4-3; perhaps TRBD1 as D (5 bases). Germline lookup yields CDR1 LGHNA and CDR2 YSLEER. The ends were cut back, 10 bases at V and 1 base at J, with 11 bases in the middle. The CDR3 extends over 12 amino acids. In nucleotides, the CDR3 is TGCGCCATCCTGAAGGGGTCCTACGAGCAGTACTTC. This encodes CAILKGSYEQYF.

This clonotype was detected a few times. In DNA, the CDR3 is TGTGCCATCAGGAGCCCTCGAGCGGGGGGTCGGGATACGCAGTATTTT. This translates into CAIRSPRAGGRDTQYF. The chain carries TRBV10-3 and TRBJ2-3; 9 nucleotides agree with TRBD2. V shed 6 bases, J shed 6 bases, and the junction held 13 bases outside the gene matches. The V gene's germline CDR1 is ENHRY and CDR2 SYGVKD. This CDR3 comprises 16 residues.

The genes are TRBV10-2 and TRBJ1-2; TRBD1 matches 7 bases. This CDR3 is built from 14 residues. The V gene's germline CDR1 is WSHSY and CDR2 SAAADI. Losses at the gene ends were 5 bases for V and 8 bases for J; bases not matched to a gene: 11. This chain's CDR3 is CASSPTGERSGYTF. CDR3 coding DNA: TGCGCCAGCAGTCCCACAGGGGAACGGTCCGGCTACACCTTC.